The rows below give T cell receptor beta chains drawn from one sample of a study of regulatory T cells in long-lasting Graves disease. From the multiplex PCR reads, TCRdb called clonotypes with MiXCR, one entry per CDR3 protein. The sample contains fewer than 550,000 distinct CDR3 sequences, 16% of which appear only once. These same data were also listed under a study on T cells in Graves' hyperthyroidism and ophthalmopathy.

The specimen comprised peripheral blood mononuclear cells (PBMCs), sampled at new diagnosis, from a patient treated with antithyroid drugs. Every receptor here comes from a woman aged 35-65 years with Graves disease. Both conserved end residues are part of each CDR3. D genes are given only for firm matches. Clone size, where shown, is once, few, many, or a class for clones that have expanded.

len	d_gene	v_gene	j_gene	abundance	CDR3nt	CDR3aa
13	.	TRBV19	TRBJ2-7	many	TGTGCCAGTAGGGCGGGCGGATCCTACGAGCAGTACTTC	CASRAGGSYEQYF
15	.	TRBV7-6	TRBJ1-2	few	TGTGCCAGCAGCCAGGGCCCAGGGGCAAACTATGGCTACACCTTC	CASSQGPGANYGYTF
19	.	TRBV3-1	TRBJ2-5	.	TGTGCCAGCAGACAAGATCCGGCAGGGACCGGGGCTAAAGGAGAGACCCAGTACTTC	CASRQDPAGTGAKGETQYF
19	.	TRBV6-5	TRBJ1-6	many	TGTGCCAGCAGTTACGGGTTCCTTGACGTGGTGAATTATAATTCACCCCTCCACTTT	CASSYGFLDVVNYNSPLHF
13	TRBD1	TRBV10-3	TRBJ1-5	few	TGTGCCATTACGGGACAGGTAGGTCAGCCCCAGCATTTT	CAITGQVGQPQHF
14	.	TRBV28	TRBJ2-5	few	TGTGCCAGCAGGATACGGACAGACCAAGAGACCCAGTACTTC	CASRIRTDQETQYF
14	.	TRBV12-5	TRBJ1-4	.	TGTGCTAGTGGTTTGAGAGGGGGGAATGAAAAACTGTTTTTT	CASGLRGGNEKLFF
15	TRBD2	TRBV18	TRBJ2-5	many	TGTGCCAGCTCACCAGTAAGCGGGGGAAGAGAGACCCAGTACTTC	CASSPVSGGRETQYF
14	TRBD2	TRBV12-3/TRBV12-4	TRBJ2-5	many	TGTGCCAGCAGCCCGGGACTAGCGGGCGAGACCCAGTACTTC	CASSPGLAGETQYF
16	.	TRBV10-3	TRBJ1-6	.	TGTGCCATCACCCGGACCGAGAGCTCCTATAATTCACCCCTCCACTTT	CAITRTESSYNSPLHF
15	TRBD2	TRBV4-1	TRBJ2-7	.	TGCGCCAGCAGCCAAGATGGGACTAGCGGGTACGAGCAGTACTTC	CASSQDGTSGYEQYF
15	.	TRBV4-1	TRBJ1-1	.	TGCGCCAGCAGCCAACCGGGACGCCGGGACACTGAAGCTTTCTTT	CASSQPGRRDTEAFF
14	.	TRBV12-3/TRBV12-4	TRBJ2-7	.	TGTGCCAGCAGTTTAGCGTCCTTTCAGTACGAGCAGTACTTC	CASSLASFQYEQYF
13	TRBD1	TRBV20-1	TRBJ1-2	few	TGCAGTGCTAGGGGGACAGTGAACTATGGCTACACCTTC	CSARGTVNYGYTF
12	TRBD1	TRBV7-9	TRBJ1-2	.	TGTGCCAGCAGCTTGACAGGGACAGACTACACCTTC	CASSLTGTDYTF
13	.	TRBV12-3/TRBV12-4	TRBJ2-5	many	TGTGCCAGCAGCGACACGACCCAAGAGACCCAGTACTTC	CASSDTTQETQYF
14	.	TRBV6-1	TRBJ1-1	many	TGTGCCAGCACCTACACCTCAGAGAACACTGAAGCTTTCTTT	CASTYTSENTEAFF
13	TRBD2	TRBV12-3/TRBV12-4	TRBJ2-2	.	TGTGCCAGCGGACTAGCTTACACCGGGGAGCTGTTTTTT	CASGLAYTGELFF
11	.	TRBV5-1	TRBJ1-1	.	TGCGCCATCAGCTCTCGGGTTGAAGCTTTCTTT	CAISSRVEAFF
16	.	TRBV12-3/TRBV12-4	TRBJ1-5	many	TGTGCCAGCAGTTTCCTTTGGGGGCGAAACAATCAGCCCCAGCATTTT	CASSFLWGRNNQPQHF
15	.	TRBV10-3	TRBJ1-2	.	TGTGCCATCAGTGAAGGGGCCTCCGGGGGATATGGCTACACCTTC	CAISEGASGGYGYTF
15	.	TRBV7-9	TRBJ1-1	.	TGTGCCAGCAGCCCACAGGGCTTAATGAACACTGAAGCTTTCTTT	CASSPQGLMNTEAFF